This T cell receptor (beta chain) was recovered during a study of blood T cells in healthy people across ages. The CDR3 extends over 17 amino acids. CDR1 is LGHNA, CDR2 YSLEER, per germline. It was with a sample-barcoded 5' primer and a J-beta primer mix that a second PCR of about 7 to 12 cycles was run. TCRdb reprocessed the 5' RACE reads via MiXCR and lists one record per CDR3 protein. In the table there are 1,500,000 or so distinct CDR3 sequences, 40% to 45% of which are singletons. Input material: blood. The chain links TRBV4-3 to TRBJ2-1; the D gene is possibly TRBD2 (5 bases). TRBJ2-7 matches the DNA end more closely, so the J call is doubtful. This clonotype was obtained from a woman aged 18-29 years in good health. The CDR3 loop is CASSQALALSSYNEQYF. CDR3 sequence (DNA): TGCGCCAGCAGCCAAGCCCTAGCTCTAAGCTCCTACAATGAGCAGTACTTC.